This T cell receptor beta chain came from a study of identical twins. Regarding the study as a whole: Carriage of fewer insertions was seen in abundant cord blood beta clonotypes, whereas memory repertoires showed none.

Template switching, a step in the protocol, added a universal primer site, and cDNA carried unique molecular identifiers. TCRdb reprocessed the 5' RACE reads with MiXCR, giving one entry per CDR3 protein. This repertoire shows 640,000 or so distinct CDR3 sequences, 6% to 6.5% found once; its top ten account for roughly 1.8%. This clonotype was picked up many times. Antigen unknown. The receptor was isolated from a man between 18 and 35 years old in good health. The specimen was naive T cells sorted from blood.

CDR3 DNA: TGTGCCATCAGTCCCCAGAGGGGGACAGGGGAGGCTTTCTTT. Protein product: CAISPQRGTGEAFF. The gene calls are TRBV10-3 and TRBJ1-1; 10 bases align to TRBD1. The CDR3 length is 14 residues. Unmatched junction bases numbered 11, after V lost 5 bases and J lost 11 bases. The germline V gene has CDR1 ENHRY and CDR2 SYGVKD.